The T cell receptor (beta chain) under discussion was sequenced for a study of T cells in Graves' hyperthyroidism and ophthalmopathy (dated by TCRdb to about 2019). The study in broad terms: Peripheral blood samples were taken at the time of initial diagnosis, prior to any treatment. TCR V-J signatures able to tell the groups apart were searched for in a discovery cohort of some 100 patients, of whom around 43 had Graves' ophthalmopathy and around 58 had stable Graves' hyperthyroidism. Whether ophthalmopathy could be predicted prospectively was tested in an independent validation cohort made up of fewer than 20 hyperthyroidism patients plus 17 patients who later progressed to ophthalmopathy. For training and testing, the 100 or so patients in the discovery cohort were randomly divided in a 7:3 ratio. The study also compared thyroid tissue and blood T-cell repertoires from five or six Graves' hyperthyroidism patients. After blood sampling, hyperthyroidism patients were treated with methimazole at a starting dose of 30 mg daily, and ophthalmopathy patients were treated with high-dose intravenous methylprednisolone. The paper reports TCR Vbeta CDR3 sequencing of over 130 peripheral blood samples: some 41 ophthalmopathy, approximately 74 hyperthyroidism and around 17 progressor patients. Study-wide findings and limitations: A 13 V-J signature model separated ophthalmopathy from stable hyperthyroidism, with 87.88% sensitivity and 81.08% specificity in cross-validation and 80%/75% in testing. Most expanded thyroid clonotypes (frequency above 0.001) were also found in blood, which suggests that blood repertoires may mirror thyroid immune responses. In validation, the model predicted progression to ophthalmopathy a median of roughly 6.2 months before onset, with roughly 68% sensitivity and roughly 72% specificity. No statistical method was used to set the sample size in advance, and investigators knew the group allocation.

CDR1 SEHNR and CDR2 FQNEAQ were looked up in the germline V gene (reference sequence). V was cut back by 8 bases and J by 0 bases, leaving a gap of 11 bases between them. From the cysteine up to the phenylalanine, the CDR3 has a length of 15 residues. CDR3 DNA is the only sequence kept; it has 45 bases, read in frame from the first base. As concerns this clonotype: The antigen it recognizes is unknown. Qualities for individual bases were not recorded, and no much larger clone is one base off.

TCR beta CDR3 regions were amplified from RNA transcripts. The TCR CDR3 was subjected to a first round of RT-PCR using the HTBI primer set and the Qiagen OneStep RT-PCR kit. Libraries were constructed in a second round of multiplex PCR, after which size selection and purification were carried out. The libraries were sequenced on an Illumina HiSeq2000 using paired-end 100 bp reads. The paper's processing steps were these. SOAPnuke was used to process the raw data, with reads discarded if the reads contained adapters or uncalled bases, had a mean Phred below 15, or lacked an exact constant-primer or identifier match. COPE v1.2.5 was used to merge high-quality paired reads, and clonotypes were defined as unique nucleotide sequences. MiTCR v1.1 was used to align the clonotypes against IMGT TRBV, TRBD and TRBJ reference segments. Only V-J combinations with frequency above 0.0001, covering roughly 99% of repertoires, were analysed. The TCS score was defined as F50 (clonal expansion) divided by E x V (chaos), with BLOSUM62-based TCRdist calculated between CDR3 peptides within each V-J. Welch's t-statistics and random forest reduced 450 to 600 V-J features to around 14, which were used in a naive Bayes classifier (R e1071). The similarity between thyroid and blood repertoires was quantified using the Morisita-Horn index. TCRdb applied fastp at Q25 and MiXCR to the public reads, then kept only in-frame beta chains. Identical CDR3 proteins give one entry, which carries the most common genes and DNA. For this entry, the V and J calls and clone size follow TCRdb and not the study's own pipeline. The sample table holds roughly 800,000 distinct CDR3 sequences, of which roughly 37% were seen once. The ten largest clones represent about 8.9% of the sample.

Graves' hyperthyroidism was defined as stable when no progression to ophthalmopathy occurred over 18 months of follow-up. Hyperthyroidism patients were aged 18 to 65 years and newly diagnosed, with disease duration of less than 2 months. Any patient with an uncontrolled infection, another autoimmune disease, pregnancy or lactation was excluded. Diagnoses were based on clinical symptoms, serum thyroxine and TRAb, thyroid ultrasound and orbital computed tomography. PBMCs were isolated from about 10 ml of fresh peripheral blood by Ficoll-Paque density gradient centrifugation. Total RNA was extracted using Trizol reagent, and RNA quality was assessed on an Agilent 2100 Bioanalyzer.

This chain joins TRBV7-9 to TRBJ2-6, with the D call tentatively TRBD1 or TRBD2, each fitting 5 bases. The specimen was blood. The TCR sequence derives from a man aged 18 to 30 with Graves' hyperthyroidism. CDR3 reads: CASGDRGSGANVLTF. Read as DNA, the sequence is TGTGCCAGCGGGGACCGGGGCTCTGGGGCCAACGTCCTGACTTTC. Beyond the CDR3, the reference TRBV7-9 and TRBJ2-6 genes provide the residues; the full variable domain reads: DTGVSQNPRHKITKRGQNVTFRCDPISEHNRLYWYRQTLGQGPEFLTYFQNEAQLEKSRLLSDRFSAERPKGSFSTLEIQRTEQGDSAMYLCASGDRGSGANVLTFGAGSRLTVL.